The 2 T cell receptor beta chains given below trace back to one sample, sequenced in a study of CD8 T cells in ankylosing spondylitis. TCRdb used MiXCR to reprocess the 5' RACE reads, holding one entry per CDR3 protein. This sample has tens of thousands of distinct CDR3 sequences, with roughly 30% found just once. Sequenced input: blood, either unsorted or a sorted T cell fraction (not recorded which). The receptors originated from a male donor with ankylosing spondylitis or in good health (not recorded which).

This clonotype was counted between two and nine times. This chain joins TRBV10-3 and TRBJ1-5; D is uncertain. The V gene lost 5 bases and the J gene lost 7 bases, with 15 bases spanning the gap. The CDR3 contains 14 residues. The germline gives CDR1 ENHRY, CDR2 SYGVKD. The chain's CDR3 is CAISPEPPPQPQHF. Here the CDR3 DNA reads TGTGCCATCAGTCCGGAACCACCCCCGCAGCCCCAGCATTTT.

This clonotype was recorded a few times. The V call is TRBV28, the J call TRBJ2-7, with 7 bases lining up with TRBD2. Germline CDR1 reads MDHEN; CDR2 reads SYDVKM. Trimming cost V 2 bases and J 3 bases; bases outside gene matches: 1. This CDR3 comprises 13 residues. CDR3 DNA: TGTGCCAGCAGTTTAGGGAGGGACTACGAGCAGTACTTC. Encoded protein: CASSLGRDYEQYF.